The T cell receptor (beta chain) described here comes from a study of radiotherapy plus CTLA-4 blockade in lung cancer. The wider study: Disease control reached 31%, with objective responses in 15% to 20%. Overall study results and limits: Among blood TCR repertoires after radiotherapy plus ipilimumab, tumor-derived clones expanded. It was early blood T cell clone dynamics, with interferon-beta, that reportedly best predicted response.

V was pared by 5 bases and J by 3 bases, with 7 bases between. Germline values: CDR1 MDHEN, CDR2 SYDVKM. The CDR3 consists of 12 residues. Profiled with immunoSEQ multiplex PCR; TCRdb holds only in-frame clones, not every one. The sample shows 80,000 to 95,000 clones, roughly 85% of them seen only once. This clone occurred a few times. Its cognate antigen is unknown. Focal radiation plus CTLA-4 blockade with ipilimumab was given to patients with chemo-refractory metastatic non-small-cell lung cancer. The sample was peripheral blood, taken from a patient treated with radiotherapy plus ipilimumab. The source of this sequence is a human donor with non-small cell lung cancer that progressed on radiotherapy plus ipilimumab. The chain employs TRBV28 and TRBJ1-2; D gene ambiguous. CDR3 DNA: TGTGCCAGCAGTGCCACGGACTATGGCTACACCTTC. This sequence encodes CASSATDYGYTF.